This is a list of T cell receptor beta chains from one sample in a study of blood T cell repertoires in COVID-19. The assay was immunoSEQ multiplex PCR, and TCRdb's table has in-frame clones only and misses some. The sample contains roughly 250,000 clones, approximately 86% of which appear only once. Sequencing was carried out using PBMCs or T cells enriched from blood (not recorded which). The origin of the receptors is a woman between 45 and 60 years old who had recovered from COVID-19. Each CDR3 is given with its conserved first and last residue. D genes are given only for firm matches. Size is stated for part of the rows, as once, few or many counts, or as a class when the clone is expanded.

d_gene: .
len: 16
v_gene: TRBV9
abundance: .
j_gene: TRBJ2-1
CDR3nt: TGTGCCAGCAGCGTAGATAAGCGGGCCCCCTACAATGAGCAGTTCTTC
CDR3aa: CASSVDKRAPYNEQFF

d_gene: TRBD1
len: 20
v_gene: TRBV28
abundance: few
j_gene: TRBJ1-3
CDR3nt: TGTGCCAGCAGTCCGGGACAGGGAAGGTTTCTCCCTCACTCTGGAAACACCATATATTTT
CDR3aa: CASSPGQGRFLPHSGNTIYF

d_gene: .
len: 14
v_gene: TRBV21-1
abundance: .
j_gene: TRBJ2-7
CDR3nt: TGTGCCAGCAGCACCTTAGCGGGAGCCTACGAGCAGTACTTC
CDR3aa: CASSTLAGAYEQYF

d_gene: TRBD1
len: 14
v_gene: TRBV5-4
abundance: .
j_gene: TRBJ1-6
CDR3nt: TGTGCCAGCAGCGTGGACAGGGTTAATTCACCCCTCCACTTT
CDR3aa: CASSVDRVNSPLHF

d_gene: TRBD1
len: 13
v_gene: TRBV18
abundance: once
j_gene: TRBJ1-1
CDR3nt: TGTGCCAGCTCCGGACAGGGCTCTTCTGAAGCTTTCTTT
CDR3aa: CASSGQGSSEAFF

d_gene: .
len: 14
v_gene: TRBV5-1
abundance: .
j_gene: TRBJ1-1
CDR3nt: TGCGCCAGCAGCTTGTTTCCCATGAACACTGAAGCTTTCTTT
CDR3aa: CASSLFPMNTEAFF

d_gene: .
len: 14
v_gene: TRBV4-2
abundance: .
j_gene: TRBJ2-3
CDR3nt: TGTGCCAGCAGCCAACCGGGTAGTACAGATACGCAGTATTTT
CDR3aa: CASSQPGSTDTQYF

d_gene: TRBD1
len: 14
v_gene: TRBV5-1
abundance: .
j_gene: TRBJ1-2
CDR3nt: TGCGCCAGCAGCACTCTAGGGGGCGCGGAGGGCTACACCTTC
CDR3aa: CASSTLGGAEGYTF

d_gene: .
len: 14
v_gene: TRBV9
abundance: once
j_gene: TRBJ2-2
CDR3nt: TGTGCCAGCATGGGCGCCCCGAACACCGGGGAGCTGTTTTTT
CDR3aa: CASMGAPNTGELFF

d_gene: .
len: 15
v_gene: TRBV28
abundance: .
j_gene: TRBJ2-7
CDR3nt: TGTGCCAGCAGTTTAAACCCTAGAGCGGGCGACGAGCAGTACTTC
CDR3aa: CASSLNPRAGDEQYF

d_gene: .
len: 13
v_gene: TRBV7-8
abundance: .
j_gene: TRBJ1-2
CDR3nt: TGTGCCAGCAGCATGGACCGGAGCGGGGGCTACACCTTC
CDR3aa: CASSMDRSGGYTF

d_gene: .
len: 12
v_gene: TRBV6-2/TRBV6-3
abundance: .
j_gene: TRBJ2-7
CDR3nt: TGTGCCAGCAGCCCCCTCCTACGAGAGCAGTACTTC
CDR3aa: CASSPLLREQYF

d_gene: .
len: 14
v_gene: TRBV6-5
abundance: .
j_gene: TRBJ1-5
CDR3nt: TGTGCCAGCAGCAAGACATTCAGGGATCAGCCCCAGCATTTT
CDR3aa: CASSKTFRDQPQHF

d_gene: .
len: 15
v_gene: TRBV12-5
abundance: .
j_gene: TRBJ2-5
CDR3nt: TGTGCTAGTGGTTGGGGCCAGGGATCCGAAGAGACCCAGTACTTC
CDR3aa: CASGWGQGSEETQYF

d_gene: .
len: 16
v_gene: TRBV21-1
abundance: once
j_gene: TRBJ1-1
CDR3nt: TGTGCCAGCAGCAATCCCGACAGGGGGACGAACACTGAAGCTTTCTTT
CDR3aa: CASSNPDRGTNTEAFF

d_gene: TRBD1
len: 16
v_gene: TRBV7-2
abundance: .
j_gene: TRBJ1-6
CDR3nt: TGTGCCAGCAGCTCGTCCCCAGGGGGGAATAATTCACCCCTCCACTTT
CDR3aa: CASSSSPGGNNSPLHF

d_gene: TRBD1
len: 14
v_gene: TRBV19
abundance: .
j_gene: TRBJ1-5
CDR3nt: TGTGCCAGTAGCCAGGGGGGCGGCGTGGAGCCCCAGCATTTT
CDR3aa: CASSQGGGVEPQHF

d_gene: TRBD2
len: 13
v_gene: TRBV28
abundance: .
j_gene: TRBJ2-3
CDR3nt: TGTGCCAGCAGGGTGCGGGGGTTCGATACGCAGTATTTT
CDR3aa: CASRVRGFDTQYF

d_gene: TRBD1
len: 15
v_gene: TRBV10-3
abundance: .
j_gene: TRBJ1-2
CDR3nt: TGTGCCACTCTGACAGGGGGCAAGGGTAACTATGGCTACACCTTC
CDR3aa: CATLTGGKGNYGYTF

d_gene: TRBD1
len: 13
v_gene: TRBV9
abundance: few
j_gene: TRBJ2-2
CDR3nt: TGTGCCAGCAGCAGACAGGGGACCGGGGAGCTGTTTTTT
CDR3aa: CASSRQGTGELFF

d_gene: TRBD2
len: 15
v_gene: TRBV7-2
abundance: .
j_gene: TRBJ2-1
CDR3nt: TGTGCCAGCAGCCCCCCCGGGAGGGCATACAATGAGCAGTTCTTC
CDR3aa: CASSPPGRAYNEQFF

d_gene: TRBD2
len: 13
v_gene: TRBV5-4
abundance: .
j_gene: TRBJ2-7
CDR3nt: TGTGCCAGCAGCGGGACTAGACCCTACGAGCAGTACTTC
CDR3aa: CASSGTRPYEQYF

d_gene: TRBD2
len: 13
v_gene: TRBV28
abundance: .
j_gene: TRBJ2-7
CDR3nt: TGTGCCAGCACGCTAGCGGTTCCCTACGAGCAGTACTTC
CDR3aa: CASTLAVPYEQYF

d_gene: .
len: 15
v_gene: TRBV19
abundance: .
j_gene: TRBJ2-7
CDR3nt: TGTGCCAGTAGTAATTTGCCGGACTTTCTCGACGAGCAGTACTTC
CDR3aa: CASSNLPDFLDEQYF

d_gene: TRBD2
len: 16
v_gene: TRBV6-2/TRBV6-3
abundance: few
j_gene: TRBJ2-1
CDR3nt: TGTGCCAGCAGTTACTCGATGCTAGCGGGATTGAATGAGCAGTTCTTC
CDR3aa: CASSYSMLAGLNEQFF

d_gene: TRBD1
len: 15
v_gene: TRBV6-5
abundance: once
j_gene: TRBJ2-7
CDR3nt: TGTGCCAGCGTTTCGGACCCGACAGGGGGGTACGAGCAGTACTTC
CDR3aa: CASVSDPTGGYEQYF

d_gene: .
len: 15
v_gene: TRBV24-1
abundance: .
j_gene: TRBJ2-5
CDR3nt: TGTGCCACCAGTGATGCGGCGGGTGTGGGAGAGACCCAGTACTTC
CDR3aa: CATSDAAGVGETQYF

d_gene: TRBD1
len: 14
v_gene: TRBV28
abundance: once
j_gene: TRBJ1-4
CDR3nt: TGTGCCAGCAGTTCGACAGGGTTGCGTGAAAAACTGTTTTTT
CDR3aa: CASSSTGLREKLFF

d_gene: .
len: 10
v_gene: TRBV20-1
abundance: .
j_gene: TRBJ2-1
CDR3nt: TGCAGTGCTAGTGCGGATGAGCAGTTCTTC
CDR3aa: CSASADEQFF

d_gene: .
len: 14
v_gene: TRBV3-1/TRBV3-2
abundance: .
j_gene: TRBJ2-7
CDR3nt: TGTGCCAGCAGTCCGACCCGGGGGACTCACGAGCAGTACTTC
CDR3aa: CASSPTRGTHEQYF

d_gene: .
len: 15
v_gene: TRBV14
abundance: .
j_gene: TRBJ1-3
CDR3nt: TGTGCCAGCAGCCCACGGAGGGAGATCGGAAACACCATATATTTT
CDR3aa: CASSPRREIGNTIYF

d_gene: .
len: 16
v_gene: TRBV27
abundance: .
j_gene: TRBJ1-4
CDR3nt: TGTGCCAGCAGCCCAACACTCGGGGCAACTAATGAAAAACTGTTTTTT
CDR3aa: CASSPTLGATNEKLFF

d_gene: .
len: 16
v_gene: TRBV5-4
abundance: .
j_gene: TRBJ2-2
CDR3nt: TGTGCCAGCAGCTTGGCCAGGGGCCCCAACACCGGGGAGCTGTTTTTT
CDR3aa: CASSLARGPNTGELFF

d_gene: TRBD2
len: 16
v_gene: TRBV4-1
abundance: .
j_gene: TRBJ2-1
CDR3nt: TGCGCCAGCAGCCAAGGACTAGCGGAGAGATACAATGAGCAGTTCTTC
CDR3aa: CASSQGLAERYNEQFF

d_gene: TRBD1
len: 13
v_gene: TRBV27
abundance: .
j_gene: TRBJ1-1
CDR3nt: TGTGCCAGCAGTTTCCCAGGGGGTAGGGAAGCTTTCTTT
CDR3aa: CASSFPGGREAFF